This is a list of T cell receptor beta chains from one sample in a study of blood T cell repertoires in COVID-19. The data were produced by immunoSEQ multiplex PCR, yet TCRdb's version contains in-frame clones alone and is incomplete. Among about 270,000 clones listed, roughly nine tenths were seen once. Sequenced sample: peripheral blood. The receptor source for this set is a woman aged 55-69 years who had recovered from COVID-19. Both conserved end residues are part of each CDR3. A D gene is named only where the DNA matches it firmly. Only part of the rows carry a size: once, few, many, or a class if the clone is expanded.

clone_size	v_call	d_call	j_call	cdr3_aa	cdr3_nt
-	TRBV9	-	TRBJ2-3	CASSVGGEADTQYF	TGTGCCAGCAGCGTAGGGGGGGAGGCAGATACGCAGTATTTT
once	TRBV29-1	-	TRBJ2-7	CSVEVRGEQYF	TGCAGCGTTGAAGTTAGGGGCGAGCAGTACTTC
-	TRBV7-3	TRBD2	TRBJ2-3	CASSPRGGGAGDTQYF	TGTGCCAGCAGCCCCCGGGGCGGGGGGGCCGGAGATACGCAGTATTTT
-	TRBV27	-	TRBJ2-5	CASSFRSRGETQYF	TGTGCCAGCAGTTTTCGATCCAGGGGAGAGACCCAGTACTTC
-	TRBV5-5	TRBD2	TRBJ2-1	CASSSTSGGDEQFF	TGTGCCAGCAGCTCCACTAGCGGGGGGGATGAGCAGTTCTTC
-	TRBV4-3	-	TRBJ2-1	CASATVGAGADEQFF	TGCGCCAGCGCAACGGTGGGGGCCGGGGCGGATGAGCAGTTCTTC
few	TRBV5-5	-	TRBJ2-2	CASSTGSGTGELFF	TGTGCCAGCAGCACGGGTTCTGGCACCGGGGAGCTGTTTTTT
-	TRBV18	-	TRBJ2-5	CASSPDRETQYF	TGTGCCAGCTCGCCCGACAGGGAGACCCAGTACTTC
-	TRBV9	-	TRBJ1-3	CASSVDVGSGNTIYF	TGTGCCAGCAGCGTAGATGTCGGGTCTGGAAACACCATATATTTT
-	TRBV12-3/TRBV12-4	-	TRBJ1-5	CASGSRGNQPQHF	TGTGCCAGCGGCTCCCGGGGCAATCAGCCCCAGCATTTT
-	TRBV9	-	TRBJ1-5	CASTYRVGQPQHF	TGTGCCAGCACATACAGGGTGGGACAGCCCCAGCATTTT
once	TRBV7-8	TRBD1	TRBJ1-4	CASRGTAREKLFF	TGTGCCAGCAGGGGGACAGCGAGGGAAAAACTGTTTTTT
once	TRBV5-1	TRBD2	TRBJ2-1	CASSLTLAGYNEQFF	TGCGCCAGCAGCTTGACACTAGCGGGCTACAATGAGCAGTTCTTC
-	TRBV6-6	-	TRBJ1-1	CAGRREWANTEAFF	TGTGCCGGAAGGAGGGAATGGGCGAACACTGAAGCTTTCTTT
-	TRBV19	TRBD2	TRBJ2-2	CASSLTSGGAAGELFF	TGTGCCAGTAGTCTAACTAGCGGGGGGGCCGCCGGGGAGCTGTTTTTT
-	TRBV28	TRBD1	TRBJ2-5	CASSHDRGTGRETQYF	TGTGCCAGCAGTCACGATCGAGGGACAGGGAGAGAGACCCAGTACTTC
once	TRBV5-1	TRBD1	TRBJ1-5	CASSPQGADQPQHF	TGCGCCAGCAGCCCACAGGGGGCAGATCAGCCCCAGCATTTT
-	TRBV5-3	-	TRBJ1-1	CARSERPAQGGSTEAFF	TGTGCCAGAAGCGAGAGGCCGGCGCAGGGCGGAAGCACTGAAGCTTTCTTT
-	TRBV4-1	-	TRBJ1-2	CASSQETGGTAYGYTF	TGCGCCAGCAGCCAAGAAACAGGTGGAACGGCATATGGCTACACCTTC
-	TRBV10-3	-	TRBJ1-1	CAISESTNRNTEAFF	TGTGCCATCAGTGAGTCGACAAATCGGAACACTGAAGCTTTCTTT
-	TRBV7-9	-	TRBJ2-5	CASSLGGQHQETQYF	TGTGCCAGCAGCTTAGGGGGACAACACCAAGAGACCCAGTACTTC
few	TRBV10-3	-	TRBJ2-5	CAISEPLERTQYF	TGTGCCATCAGTGAGCCCCTCGAGAGGACCCAGTACTTC
once	TRBV2	-	TRBJ2-1	CASSQDSGIQFF	TGTGCCAGCAGCCAGGATTCGGGGATTCAGTTCTTC
-	TRBV6-6	-	TRBJ1-2	CASSYDGSLDGYTF	TGTGCCAGCAGTTATGACGGGTCTTTAGATGGCTACACCTTC
-	TRBV6-5	TRBD1	TRBJ1-5	CASSNLGQGAQPQHF	TGTGCCAGCAGTAATCTAGGACAGGGGGCTCAGCCCCAGCATTTT
-	TRBV6-4	TRBD1	TRBJ1-1	CASSVDRGTEAFF	TGTGCCAGCAGCGTAGACAGGGGGACTGAAGCTTTCTTT
few	TRBV12-1	-	TRBJ2-7	CASSPGTSGDPCHEQYF	TGTGCCAGCAGCCCCGGGACTAGCGGGGATCCTTGCCACGAGCAGTACTTC
-	TRBV7-6	TRBD1	TRBJ2-2	CASSLARRGRVTGELFF	TGTGCCAGCAGCTTAGCGCGCAGGGGGCGGGTCACCGGGGAGCTGTTTTTT
-	TRBV6-6	-	TRBJ1-1	CASKSGGTNTEAFF	TGTGCCAGCAAATCCGGGGGAACCAACACTGAAGCTTTCTTT
-	TRBV20-1	TRBD1	TRBJ1-1	CSASAYRGSDTEAFF	TGCAGTGCTAGTGCCTACAGGGGGAGCGACACTGAAGCTTTCTTT
-	TRBV27	-	TRBJ1-4	CASSLMRFATNEKLFF	TGTGCCAGCAGTTTGATGAGGTTTGCAACTAATGAAAAACTGTTTTTT
-	TRBV18	-	TRBJ1-2	CASSPPGLMGYTF	TGTGCCAGCTCACCACCGGGACTCATGGGCTACACCTTC
-	TRBV19	TRBD1	TRBJ1-1	CASSRDRVGTEAFF	TGTGCCAGTAGCCGAGACAGGGTGGGAACTGAAGCTTTCTTT
once	TRBV6-2/TRBV6-3	-	TRBJ2-1	CASSYRGAANEQFF	TGTGCCAGCAGTTACCGGGGGGCGGCGAATGAGCAGTTCTTC
-	TRBV28	-	TRBJ1-5	CATTRNQPQHF	TGTGCCACAACGCGGAATCAGCCCCAGCATTTT
-	TRBV24-1	TRBD1	TRBJ2-5	CATSDGRGQETQYF	TGTGCCACCAGTGATGGCAGGGGGCAAGAGACCCAGTACTTC
-	TRBV7-2	TRBD2	TRBJ2-3	CASEPLAGGDTDTQYF	TGTGCCAGCGAACCCCTAGCGGGGGGGGACACAGATACGCAGTATTTT
once	TRBV24-1	-	TRBJ2-7	CATSGPTTYEQYF	TGTGCCACCAGTGGACCCACTACCTACGAGCAGTACTTC
-	TRBV2	TRBD2	TRBJ2-2	CASLKRGDTGELFF	TGTGCCAGCTTAAAGCGGGGGGACACCGGGGAGCTGTTTTTT
-	TRBV5-6	-	TRBJ1-1	CASSLDYGNTEAFF	TGTGCCAGCAGCTTGGACTACGGGAACACTGAAGCTTTCTTT
-	TRBV29-1	-	TRBJ1-2	CSVDQGFSSYGYTF	TGCAGCGTTGATCAGGGATTCAGTAGCTATGGCTACACCTTC
-	TRBV5-1	-	TRBJ1-1	CASSPSGGGVTEAFF	TGCGCCAGCAGCCCCTCTGGTGGGGGGGTCACTGAAGCTTTCTTT
-	TRBV4-2	-	TRBJ2-2	CASTSAGANTGELFF	TGTGCCAGCACAAGTGCGGGCGCGAACACCGGGGAGCTGTTTTTT
once	TRBV24-1	-	TRBJ2-5	CATSDLYGGGGETQYF	TGTGCCACCAGTGATTTGTATGGGGGAGGAGGGGAGACCCAGTACTTC
-	TRBV4-1	-	TRBJ2-7	CASRQATRSEQYF	TGCGCCAGCAGGCAGGCTACGAGATCGGAGCAGTACTTC
few	TRBV10-1	TRBD2	TRBJ2-4	CASKAPGLVGAKNIQYF	TGCGCCAGCAAAGCGCCGGGACTAGTGGGAGCCAAAAACATTCAGTACTTC
once	TRBV5-4	-	TRBJ1-1	CASSLVRDDEAFF	TGTGCCAGCAGCTTGGTGAGGGATGATGAAGCTTTCTTT